The clone carrying this T cell receptor (beta chain) was seen more than once but under ten times. This record belongs to a study of T-cell reconstitution after alpha-beta-depleted transplantation in children. This CDR3 is built from 13 residues. The V end was cut by 2 bases, the J end by 3 bases, with 8 bases between. Germline V gene sequence: CDR1 MNHEY, CDR2 SVGEGT. Construction of the TCRbeta library involved unique molecular identifiers. TCRdb called the PCR reads again in MiXCR, with one record for every CDR3 protein. The sample carries approximately 400,000 distinct CDR3 sequences, approximately 11% recorded once.

This rearrangement joins TRBV6-2 or TRBV6-3 to TRBJ2-7; D is undetermined. The receptor was derived from a human donor who donated a stem cell graft to a child with acute myeloid leukemia. Sample: PBMCs from the stem cell graft donor, taken from the stem cell graft. The DNA of the CDR3 is TGTGCCAGCAGTTACGTGAGATTCTACGAGCAGTACTTC. The encoded protein is CASSYVRFYEQYF.